This T cell receptor beta chain derives from a study of T cells after yellow fever vaccination. Study as a whole: SMART-Seq v4 Ultra Low Input served to prepare low-cell-number fractions.

V was pared by 3 bases and J by 10 bases, with 2 bases of the junction left unmatched. The CDR3 is 13 residues long. Germline CDR1 WNHNN, CDR2 SYGVQD (reference sequence). One entry per CDR3 protein results from TCRdb running MiXCR on the 5' RACE reads. The sample carries about 260,000 distinct CDR3 sequences, around 5.2% recorded once. Sequencing used CD4+ T cells sorted from PBMCs, obtained on the day of the yellow fever booster vaccination. The sequence came from a man aged 18 to 35 who received the YFV17D yellow fever vaccine. The rearrangement links TRBV10-1 to TRBJ1-6, with TRBD1 matching 8 bases. The CDR3 loop is CASSEWTGSPLHF. For the CDR3, the DNA is TGCGCCAGCAGTGAATGGACAGGGTCACCCCTCCACTTT.